Each of the 13 T cell receptor beta chains below was sequenced from the same sample in a study of T cell responses to AZD1222 COVID-19 vaccine. TCRdb keeps only in-frame clones here, not all; method: immunoSEQ multiplex PCR. The profile shows 130,000 to 150,000 clones, roughly 89% of them singletons. Here the sequenced sample was peripheral blood, taken on day 0 of AZD1222 vaccination. The receptors come from an adult in good health.

The CDR3 nucleotides are TGTGCCTGGAGTGTATGGCGGCTAGCCACCTACGAGCAGTACTTC. Its protein is CAWSVWRLATYEQYF. The rearrangement joins TRBV30 to TRBJ2-7, with D perhaps matching TRBD2 (5 bases). The length of the CDR3 is 15 residues. Germline V gene data show CDR1 as GTSNPN and CDR2 as SVGIG (reference sequence). V shed 0 bases and J shed 2 bases, with 14 bases lying between them.

The chain is built from TRBV4-1 and TRBJ2-7, with TRBD1 matching 8 bases. This CDR3 region has 15 residues. Germline CDR1 MGHRA, CDR2 YSYEKL. The V and J ends lost 2 bases and 0 bases, in that order; junction bases with no gene match: 3. In DNA form, the CDR3 reads TGCGCCAGCAGCCAAACAGGGGGTAGCTCCTACGAGCAGTACTTC. Protein: CASSQTGGSSYEQYF.

On this clone itself: The junction shows a germline mismatch at one end, possibly a read error. This sequence joins TRBV11-2 and TRBJ1-2; no clear D. The length of the CDR3 is 15 residues. Germline CDR1 SGHAT, CDR2 FQNNGV. CDR3 in amino acids: CASTLSGVPNYGYTF. The CDR3, as DNA: TGTGCCAGCACCTTAAGCGGGGTTCCTAACTATGGCTACACCTTC.

The V call is TRBV6-5, the J call TRBJ1-2; no clear D. The CDR3 contains 13 residues. V dropped 5 bases and J dropped 4 bases, with 11 bases sitting between them. In germline, CDR1 is MNHEY, CDR2 SVGAGI. CDR3 DNA: TGTGCCAGCAGTCCCTACAAGGGCTATGGCTACACCTTC. Translated: CASSPYKGYGYTF.

The chain recombines TRBV6-2 or TRBV6-3 with TRBJ2-7, with D perhaps TRBD2 (5 bases). The germline V gene has CDR1 MNHEY and CDR2 SVGEGT. The CDR3 consists of 15 residues. V gave up 4 bases and J gave up 2 bases, with 15 bases separating them. Here the CDR3 DNA reads TGTGCCAGCAGTTCTCCAACTAGGTTCGCCTACGAGCAGTACTTC. Translation: CASSSPTRFAYEQYF.

V is TRBV10-2 and J is TRBJ1-5, with D possibly being TRBD1 (5 bases). This CDR3 has 13 amino acids. Germline CDR1 and CDR2: WSHSY and SAAADI. Trimming removed 3 bases from V and 13 bases from J, with 16 bases in between. The CDR3 region is CASSDLTWGYQHF. Here the CDR3 DNA reads TGCGCCAGCAGTGACCTTACTTGGGGGTATCAGCATTTT.

The chain recombines TRBV5-4 with TRBJ1-2; no definite D call. CDR1 and CDR2 (germline): SGHNT, YYREEE (reference sequence). Between the trimmed V and J ends, which lost 3 bases and 6 bases, there was a span of 15 bases. CDR3 length: 14 amino acids. CDR3 in amino acids: CASSSNRAEDGYTF. The CDR3 bases are TGTGCCAGCAGCTCTAACCGGGCAGAAGATGGCTACACCTTC.

The J gene is TRBJ1-1, the V gene TRBV7-9, with TRBD1 matching 9 bases. The junction had 7 bases not matched to a gene; V was cut back by 4 bases and J by 4 bases. CDR1 and CDR2 (germline): SEHNR, FQNEAQ (reference sequence). The length of the CDR3 is 15 residues. The CDR3 reads CASSWDRDSSTEAFF. The CDR3, as DNA: TGTGCCAGCAGCTGGGACAGGGACTCCAGCACTGAAGCTTTCTTT.

The rearrangement links TRBV10-3 to TRBJ2-5, with 10 positions matching TRBD2. V lost 6 bases, J lost 2 bases, and 9 bases stayed unmatched. This CDR3 comprises 16 residues. Germline V gives CDR1 ENHRY, CDR2 SYGVKD. The CDR3 loop reads CAISGGLAVDQETQYF. CDR3 nucleotides: TGTGCCATCAGCGGCGGACTAGCGGTCGATCAAGAGACCCAGTACTTC.

V gene TRBV7-8 combines with J gene TRBJ1-4; D is perhaps TRBD1 (5 bases). The CDR3 has 15 amino acids. In germline, CDR1 is SGHVS, CDR2 FQNEAQ. With 5 bases removed from V and 0 bases from J, the gap between germline ends came to 10 bases. The CDR3 DNA reads as TGTGCCAGCAGCGCCGACAGAGCAACTAATGAAAAACTGTTTTTT. Its protein product is CASSADRATNEKLFF.

The CDR3: CASQGTGTGGPEQYF. Here the CDR3 DNA reads TGTGCCAGCCAAGGAACCGGGACAGGGGGCCCCGAGCAGTACTTC. V usage is TRBV28 and J usage is TRBJ2-7; the match to TRBD1 covers 12 bases. The CDR3 is 15 amino acids. Losses at the gene ends were 8 bases for V and 6 bases for J; bases not matched to a gene: 11. Germline V gives CDR1 MDHEN, CDR2 SYDVKM.

The J gene is TRBJ2-5, the V gene TRBV2; D is possibly TRBD2 (6 bases). Per the germline V gene, CDR1 is SNHLY and CDR2 is FYNNEI. V was clipped by 11 bases and J by 5 bases, with 18 bases between them. This CDR3 has 13 residues. CDR3 DNA: TGTGCCGGGGGGAACAACTTGGGGGAGACCCAGTACTTC. Translated: CAGGNNLGETQYF.

The chain combines TRBV28 with TRBJ2-7, with D maybe TRBD2 (6 bases). This CDR3 is 17 amino acids long. The V gene's germline CDR1 is MDHEN and CDR2 SYDVKM. V shed 7 bases and J shed 2 bases, with 24 bases lying between them. Written as DNA, the CDR3 is TGTGCCAGCACCACCAACTGGGGGGTCGGGACCCCCTACGAGCAGTACTTC. The encoded protein is CASTTNWGVGTPYEQYF.